Below are 20 T cell receptor beta chains sequenced from a single sample in a study of identical twins. One entry per CDR3 protein, called by TCRdb with MiXCR from the 5' RACE reads. The sample holds approximately 220,000 distinct CDR3 sequences, around 6.9% seen once. The sample was also linked to a second study, of yellow fever vaccine responses in identical twins.

What was sequenced was memory (CD45RO+) T cells sorted from blood. These receptor sequences come from a woman aged 18-29 years in good health.

Many counts were recorded for this clonotype. The chain is built from TRBV27 and TRBJ2-1, with 13 positions matching TRBD2. Germline CDR1 MNHEY, CDR2 SMNVEV (reference sequence). The CDR3 totals 18 residues. J gave up 5 bases and V 4 bases, and 11 bases lay outside the gene matches. The CDR3 region is CASSSTTGTSGVNNEQFF. CDR3 DNA: TGTGCCAGCAGTTCCACTACAGGGACTAGCGGGGTGAACAATGAGCAGTTCTTC.

This rearrangement joins TRBV3-1 to TRBJ2-7; D not certain. The V and J ends lost 0 bases and 7 bases respectively, with 10 bases between them. The CDR3 loop spans 13 amino acids. Germline V CDR1 and CDR2: LGHDT, YNNKEL (reference sequence). CDR3 residues: CASSQDRLGEQYF. The CDR3 DNA reads as TGTGCCAGCAGCCAAGATAGGCTGGGGGAGCAGTACTTC.

This clonotype was seen more than once but under ten times. The genes are TRBV6-5 and TRBJ2-7, with 7 bases lining up with TRBD1. With V trimmed by 6 bases and J by 11 bases, 4 bases remained unmatched. Germline-derived CDR1 and CDR2 are MNHEY and SVGAGI. The CDR3 spans 10 residues. CDR3: CASRAGQEYF. DNA of the CDR3: TGTGCCAGCAGAGCAGGACAGGAGTACTTC.

This clonotype appeared many times. The V and J genes are TRBV25-1 and TRBJ2-7; TRBD2 is a possible D gene (7 bases). The CDR3 contains 15 residues. Germline V CDR1 and CDR2: MGHDK, SYGVNS. The V and J ends lost 1 base and 4 bases respectively, with 14 bases between them. CDR3: CASSESEGRGYEQYF. The CDR3, as DNA: TGTGCCAGCAGTGAATCTGAGGGGAGGGGGTACGAGCAGTACTTC.

The chain carries TRBV3-1 and TRBJ1-6; tentative D call: TRBD1 (5 bases). The V gene lost 3 bases and the J gene lost 8 bases, with 5 bases spanning the gap. Germline lookup yields CDR1 LGHDT and CDR2 YNNKEL (reference sequence). The CDR3 contains 12 residues. This chain's CDR3 is CASSHRDSPLHF. CDR3 coding DNA: TGTGCCAGCAGCCACAGGGATTCACCCCTCCACTTT.

This chain links TRBV20-1 with TRBJ2-3, with D possibly being TRBD1 (6 bases). The CDR3 spans 15 residues. Germline lookup yields CDR1 DFQATT and CDR2 SNEGSKA (reference sequence). Trimming took 0 bases from V and 5 from J, leaving 15 bases between them. CDR3 region: CSARDSRGSEDTQYF. The CDR3 nucleotides are TGCAGTGCTAGAGACTCCAGGGGTTCTGAAGATACGCAGTATTTT.

This clonotype has just a few counts. This chain links TRBV30 with TRBJ1-2, with 11 bases that match TRBD1. CDR3 length: 14 residues. Germline CDR1 reads GTSNPN; CDR2 reads SVGIG (reference sequence). V was clipped by 5 bases and J by 4 bases; unmatched bases: 6. The CDR3 sequence: CAWSRDRGAYGYTF. CDR3 coding DNA: TGTGCCTGGTCCCGGGACAGGGGGGCCTATGGCTACACCTTC.

The V gene is TRBV6-2 or TRBV6-3, the J gene TRBJ2-5; 10 nucleotides agree with TRBD1. Unmatched junction bases numbered 11, after V lost 6 bases and J lost 7 bases. Germline CDR1 reads MNHEY; CDR2 reads SVGEGT. There are 15 residues in the CDR3. CDR3 sequence: CASSPTRTGGGTQYF. Written as DNA, the CDR3 is TGTGCCAGCAGCCCCACGCGGACAGGGGGTGGGACCCAGTACTTC.

The CDR3 loop reads CASSSRTGALRGQYF. DNA of the CDR3: TGTGCCAGCAGCTCTCGGACAGGGGCCCTCCGGGGCCAGTACTTC. V is TRBV6-5 and J is TRBJ2-5; 9 positions match TRBD1. Trimming took 6 bases from V and 10 from J; bases not matched to a gene: 15. CDR1 is MNHEY and CDR2 is SVGAGI in the germline V gene. This CDR3 region has 15 residues.

In this sample, this clonotype turned up a few times. The chain couples TRBV29-1 to TRBJ1-1; tentative D call: TRBD1 (5 bases). Deletions cut 5 bases from V and 3 bases from J, with 13 bases between. CDR3 length: 13 residues. CDR1 and CDR2 (germline): SQVTM, ANQGSEA. In DNA, the CDR3 is TGCAGCGTTACCCGGGACTTCGACACTGAAGCTTTCTTT. It codes for CSVTRDFDTEAFF.

This clonotype was detected only a few times. V and J are TRBV7-9 and TRBJ1-1; 10 bases are a match to TRBD1. The CDR3 sequence is 14 residues long. Germline V gives CDR1 SEHNR, CDR2 FQNEAQ (reference sequence). The V and J ends lost 5 bases and 5 bases, in that order; junction bases with no gene match: 5. The CDR3, as DNA: TGTGCCAGCAGCCAAGGACAGGGGGAGACTGAAGCTTTCTTT. It translates to CASSQGQGETEAFF.

This clonotype was seen many times. This chain links TRBV7-2 with TRBJ2-7; maybe TRBD2 (6 bases). V shed 4 bases and J shed 2 bases, with 12 bases lying between them. Germline V lookup: CDR1 SGHTA, CDR2 FQGNSA. CDR3 length: 14 residues. The CDR3 protein is CASSSGLSTYEQYF. CDR3 nucleotide sequence: TGTGCCAGCAGCTCGGGACTTTCTACCTACGAGCAGTACTTC.

This clonotype was picked up a small number of times. The CDR3 loop is CASRDPGTVAGGYTF. As DNA, the CDR3 is TGTGCCAGCAGGGATCCGGGGACAGTCGCCGGGGGCTACACCTTC. The V gene is TRBV7-8, the J gene TRBJ1-2, with 7 bases that match TRBD1. With V trimmed by 6 bases and J by 8 bases, 15 bases remained unmatched. CDR3 length: 15 amino acids. Germline V gene lookup returns CDR1 SGHVS and CDR2 FQNEAQ.

This clonotype has more than one count but fewer than ten. V is TRBV12-3 or TRBV12-4 and J is TRBJ1-4; no firm D call. The CDR3 runs 13 residues. With 1 base removed from V and 8 bases from J, the gap between germline ends came to 8 bases. The CDR3, as DNA: TGTGCCAGCAGTTTAGGAGGAAGGGAAAAACTGTTTTTT. It translates to CASSLGGREKLFF.

There are a few counts of this clonotype. At one end, the junction sequence differs from germline, possibly due to a read error. The chain carries TRBV7-7 and TRBJ2-5; TRBD1 is a possible D gene (6 bases). Germline CDR1 and CDR2: SSHAT and FNYEAQ (reference sequence). The CDR3 spans 17 residues. CDR3 protein: CASSPGTKFGNQETQYF. The CDR3 DNA follows: TGTGCTAGCAGCCCCGGGACAAAATTTGGGAACCAAGAGACCCAGTACTTC.

The rearrangement joins TRBV6-2 or TRBV6-3 to TRBJ1-5, with 8 nucleotides matching TRBD1. The V and J ends lost 2 bases and 9 bases, in that order; junction bases with no gene match: 12. CDR1 is MNHEY and CDR2 is SVGEGT in the germline V gene. There are 16 residues in the CDR3. Written as DNA, the CDR3 is TGTGCCAGCAGTTACCCAGGACAGGGCCCCTCATGGCCCCAGCATTTT. Translating gives CASSYPGQGPSWPQHF.

This clonotype was seen at least ten times. The CDR3 loop reads CASRPSGTTGTGELFF. The CDR3, as DNA: TGCGCCAGCAGACCTTCCGGGACTACGGGCACCGGGGAGCTGTTTTTT. The V gene is TRBV5-1, the J gene TRBJ2-2; 7 nucleotides line up with TRBD2. Germline CDR1 SGHRS, CDR2 YFSETQ. Trimming removed 5 bases from V and 4 bases from J; junction bases left unmatched: 11. CDR3 length: 16 amino acids. The variable domain in full, completed from reference TRBV5-1 and TRBJ2-2, reads KAGVTQTPRYLIKTRGQQVTLSCSPISGHRSVSWYQQTPGQGLQFLFEYFSETQRNKGNFPGRFSGRQFSNSRSEMNVSTLELGDSALYLCASRPSGTTGTGELFFGEGSRLTVL.

This clonotype occurred a few times. V is TRBV18 and J is TRBJ1-4; TRBD1 might be the D (5 bases). In germline, CDR1 is KGHSH, CDR2 LQKENI. The length of the CDR3 is 14 residues. V lost 2 bases to trimming and J lost 4 bases, with 8 bases between them. The chain's CDR3 is CASSPGAVNEKLFF. In DNA form, the CDR3 reads TGTGCCAGCTCACCAGGGGCCGTTAATGAAAAACTGTTTTTT.

The chain combines TRBV4-2 with TRBJ2-7, with 12 bases identical to TRBD2. Germline CDR1 reads LGHNA; CDR2 reads YNFKEQ. The CDR3 is 16 amino acids. Unmatched junction bases numbered 4, after V lost 3 bases and J lost 1 base. CDR3 sequence reads: CASSHSLAGGSYEQYF. As DNA, the CDR3 is TGTGCCAGCAGCCACTCCCTAGCGGGAGGGTCCTACGAGCAGTACTTC.

This sequence joins TRBV15 and TRBJ1-1; D gene ambiguous. V shed 6 bases and J shed 0 bases, with 8 bases lying between them. The CDR3 runs to 13 residues. The germline V gene has CDR1 LNHNV and CDR2 YYDKDF (reference sequence). In DNA form, the CDR3 reads TGTGCCACCAGAGTGAAGGTGAACACTGAAGCTTTCTTT. The encoded protein is CATRVKVNTEAFF.